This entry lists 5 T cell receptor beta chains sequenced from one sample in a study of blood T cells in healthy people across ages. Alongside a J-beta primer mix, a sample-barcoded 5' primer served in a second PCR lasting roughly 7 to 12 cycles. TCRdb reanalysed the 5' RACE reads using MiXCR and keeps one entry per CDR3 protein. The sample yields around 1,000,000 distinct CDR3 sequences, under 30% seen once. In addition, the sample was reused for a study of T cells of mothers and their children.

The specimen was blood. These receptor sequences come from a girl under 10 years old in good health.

The DNA of the CDR3 is TGCAGTGCTAGGGGGGGACAGGTGAACTATGGCTACACCTTC. This gives the protein CSARGGQVNYGYTF. The chain couples TRBV20-1 to TRBJ1-2; 8 nucleotides line up with TRBD1. The CDR3 totals 14 residues. With V trimmed by 3 bases and J by 2 bases, 5 bases remained unmatched. Germline V lookup: CDR1 DFQATT, CDR2 SNEGSKA (reference sequence).

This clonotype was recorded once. This CDR3 reads CSARADRANEQFF. The CDR3 nucleotides read TGCAGTGCTAGGGCGGACAGGGCCAATGAGCAGTTCTTC. The chain links TRBV20-1 to TRBJ2-1; 8 bases map to TRBD1. V was clipped by 3 bases and J by 6 bases; unmatched bases: 4. The CDR3 consists of 13 residues. Germline values: CDR1 DFQATT, CDR2 SNEGSKA (reference sequence).

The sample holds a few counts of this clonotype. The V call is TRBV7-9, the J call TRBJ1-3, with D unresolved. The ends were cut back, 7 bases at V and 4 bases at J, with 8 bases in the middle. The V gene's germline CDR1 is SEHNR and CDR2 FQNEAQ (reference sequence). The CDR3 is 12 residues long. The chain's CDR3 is CASNIGGNTIYF. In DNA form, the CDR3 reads TGTGCCAGCAACATAGGGGGAAACACCATATATTTT.

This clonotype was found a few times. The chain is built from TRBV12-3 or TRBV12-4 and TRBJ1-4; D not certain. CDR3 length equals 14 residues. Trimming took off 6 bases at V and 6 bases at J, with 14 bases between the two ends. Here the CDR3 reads CASSPDGSYEKLFF. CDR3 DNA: TGTGCCAGCAGCCCAGACGGTTCCTATGAAAAACTGTTTTTT.

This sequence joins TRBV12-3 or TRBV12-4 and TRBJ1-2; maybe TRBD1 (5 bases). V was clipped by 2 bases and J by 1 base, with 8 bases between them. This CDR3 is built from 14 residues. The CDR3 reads CASSLRQNNYGYTF. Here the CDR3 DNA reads TGTGCCAGCAGTTTAAGACAGAATAACTATGGCTACACCTTC.